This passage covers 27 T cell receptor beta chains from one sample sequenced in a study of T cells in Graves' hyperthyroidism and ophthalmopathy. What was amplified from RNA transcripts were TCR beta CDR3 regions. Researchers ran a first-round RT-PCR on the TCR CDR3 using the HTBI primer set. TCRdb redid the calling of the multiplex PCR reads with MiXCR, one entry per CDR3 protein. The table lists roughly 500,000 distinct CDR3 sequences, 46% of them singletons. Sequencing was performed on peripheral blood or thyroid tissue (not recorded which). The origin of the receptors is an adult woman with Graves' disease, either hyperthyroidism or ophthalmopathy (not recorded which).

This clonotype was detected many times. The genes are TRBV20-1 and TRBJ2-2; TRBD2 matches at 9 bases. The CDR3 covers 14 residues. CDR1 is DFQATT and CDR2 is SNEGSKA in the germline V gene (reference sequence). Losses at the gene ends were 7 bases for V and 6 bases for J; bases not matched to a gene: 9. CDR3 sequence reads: CSVPDERGAGELFF. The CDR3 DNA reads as TGCAGTGTCCCCGACGAGCGGGGGGCCGGGGAGCTGTTTTTT.

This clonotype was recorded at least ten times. The CDR3: CASTASGGYTF. The CDR3 bases are TGTGCCAGCACCGCGAGTGGTGGCTACACCTTC. V and J are TRBV7-9 and TRBJ1-2; D unresolved. Germline loops: CDR1 SEHNR, CDR2 FQNEAQ (reference sequence). The CDR3 contains 11 residues. V was cut by 7 bases and J by 7 bases, with 10 bases left in between.

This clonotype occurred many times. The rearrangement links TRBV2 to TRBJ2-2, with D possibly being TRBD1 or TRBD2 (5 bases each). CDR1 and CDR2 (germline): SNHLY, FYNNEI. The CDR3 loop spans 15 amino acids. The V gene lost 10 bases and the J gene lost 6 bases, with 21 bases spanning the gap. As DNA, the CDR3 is TGTGCCATGGGCCCCGGGACCAACAACCCCGGGGAGCTGTTTTTT. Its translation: CAMGPGTNNPGELFF. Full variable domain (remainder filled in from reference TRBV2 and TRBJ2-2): EPEVTQTPSHQVTQMGQEVILRCVPISNHLYFYWYRQILGQKVEFLVSFYNNEISEKSEIFDDQFSVERPDGSNFTLKIRSTKLEDSAMYFCAMGPGTNNPGELFFGEGSRLTVL.

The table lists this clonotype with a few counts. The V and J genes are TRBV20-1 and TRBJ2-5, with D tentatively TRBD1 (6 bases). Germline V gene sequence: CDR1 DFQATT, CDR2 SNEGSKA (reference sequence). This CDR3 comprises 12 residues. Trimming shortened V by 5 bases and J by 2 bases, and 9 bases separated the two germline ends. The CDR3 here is CSAFQGQETQYF. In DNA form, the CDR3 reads TGCAGTGCTTTTCAGGGGCAAGAGACCCAGTACTTC.

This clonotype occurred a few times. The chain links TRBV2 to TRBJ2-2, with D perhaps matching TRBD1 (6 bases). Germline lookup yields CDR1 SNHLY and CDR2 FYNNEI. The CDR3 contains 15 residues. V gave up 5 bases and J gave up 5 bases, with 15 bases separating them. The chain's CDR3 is CASSQVGALTGELFF. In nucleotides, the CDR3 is TGTGCCAGCAGTCAGGTGGGGGCGCTGACCGGGGAGCTGTTTTTT.

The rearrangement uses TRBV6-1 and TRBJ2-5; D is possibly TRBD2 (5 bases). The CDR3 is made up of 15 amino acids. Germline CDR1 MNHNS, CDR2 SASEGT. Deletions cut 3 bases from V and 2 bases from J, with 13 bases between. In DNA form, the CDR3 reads TGTGCCAGCAGTGAGGGTCCAGCGGTGCAAGAGACCCAGTACTTC. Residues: CASSEGPAVQETQYF.

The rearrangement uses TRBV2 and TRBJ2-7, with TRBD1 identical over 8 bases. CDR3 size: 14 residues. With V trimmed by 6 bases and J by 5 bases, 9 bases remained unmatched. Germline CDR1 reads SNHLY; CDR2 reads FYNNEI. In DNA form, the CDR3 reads TGTGCCAGCAGGACGGGGCAGGGGGCAAACGAGCAGTACTTC. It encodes CASRTGQGANEQYF. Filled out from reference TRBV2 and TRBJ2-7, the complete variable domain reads EPEVTQTPSHQVTQMGQEVILRCVPISNHLYFYWYRQILGQKVEFLVSFYNNEISEKSEIFDDQFSVERPDGSNFTLKIRSTKLEDSAMYFCASRTGQGANEQYFGPGTRLTVT.

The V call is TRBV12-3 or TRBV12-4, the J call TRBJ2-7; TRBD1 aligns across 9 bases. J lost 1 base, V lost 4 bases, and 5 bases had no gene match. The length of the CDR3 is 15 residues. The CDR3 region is CASSYLGTGSYEQYF. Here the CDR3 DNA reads TGTGCCAGCAGTTACCTCGGGACAGGGTCCTACGAGCAGTACTTC.

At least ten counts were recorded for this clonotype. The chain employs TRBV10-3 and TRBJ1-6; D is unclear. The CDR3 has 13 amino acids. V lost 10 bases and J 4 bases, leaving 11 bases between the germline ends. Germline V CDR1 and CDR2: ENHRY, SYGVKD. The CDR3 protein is CATLQTYNSPLHF. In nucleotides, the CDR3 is TGTGCCACTCTTCAGACTTATAATTCACCCCTCCACTTT.

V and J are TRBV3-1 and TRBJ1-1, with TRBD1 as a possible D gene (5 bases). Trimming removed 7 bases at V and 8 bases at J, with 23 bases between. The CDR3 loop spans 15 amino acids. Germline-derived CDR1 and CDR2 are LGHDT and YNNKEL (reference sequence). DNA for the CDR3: TGTGCCAGCACCCATTCAGACAGAAGCTGGGACGAAGCTTTCTTT. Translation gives CASTHSDRSWDEAFF.

CDR3 nucleotide sequence: TGCAGCGGTTCTGGTGGCACCGGGGAGCTGTTTTTT. Translating it yields CSGSGGTGELFF. The V call is TRBV29-1, the J call TRBJ2-2; D not resolved. Per the germline V gene, CDR1 is SQVTM and CDR2 is ANQGSEA. The CDR3 has 12 amino acids. Deletions cut 7 bases from V and 4 bases from J, with 10 bases between.

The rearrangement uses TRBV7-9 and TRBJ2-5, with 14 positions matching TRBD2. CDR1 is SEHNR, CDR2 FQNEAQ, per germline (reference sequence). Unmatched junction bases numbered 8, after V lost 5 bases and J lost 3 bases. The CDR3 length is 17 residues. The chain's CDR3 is CASSPPSGLAGEETQYF. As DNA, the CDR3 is TGTGCCAGCAGCCCCCCTTCGGGACTAGCGGGAGAAGAGACCCAGTACTTC. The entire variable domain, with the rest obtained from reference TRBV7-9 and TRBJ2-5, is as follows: DTGVSQNPRHKITKRGQNVTFRCDPISEHNRLYWYRQTLGQGPEFLTYFQNEAQLEKSRLLSDRFSAERPKGSFSTLEIQRTEQGDSAMYLCASSPPSGLAGEETQYFGPGTRLLVL.

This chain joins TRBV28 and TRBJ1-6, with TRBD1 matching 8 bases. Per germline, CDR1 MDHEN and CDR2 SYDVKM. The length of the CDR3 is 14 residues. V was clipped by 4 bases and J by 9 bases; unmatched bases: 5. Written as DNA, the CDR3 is TGTGCCAGCAGTTCCGGGACAGGAAGTTCACCCCTCCACTTT. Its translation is CASSSGTGSSPLHF.

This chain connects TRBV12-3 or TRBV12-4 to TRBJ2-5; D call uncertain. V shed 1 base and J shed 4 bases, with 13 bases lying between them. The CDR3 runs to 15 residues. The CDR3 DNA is TGTGCCAGCAGTTTAGGTGACGGCCGCGGAGAGACCCAGTACTTC. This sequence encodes CASSLGDGRGETQYF.

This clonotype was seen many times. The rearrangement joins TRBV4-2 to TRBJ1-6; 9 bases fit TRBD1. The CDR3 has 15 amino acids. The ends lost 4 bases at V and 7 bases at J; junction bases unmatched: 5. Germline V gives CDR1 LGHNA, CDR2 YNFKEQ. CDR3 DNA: TGTGCCAGCAGCCCCACCGGACAGGGGAATTCACCCCTCCACTTT. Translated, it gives CASSPTGQGNSPLHF.

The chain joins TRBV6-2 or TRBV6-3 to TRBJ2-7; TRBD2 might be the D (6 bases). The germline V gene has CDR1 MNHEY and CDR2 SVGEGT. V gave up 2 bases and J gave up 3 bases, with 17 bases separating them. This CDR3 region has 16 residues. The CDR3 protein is CASSYRFSPTSYEQYF. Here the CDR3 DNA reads TGTGCCAGCAGTTACAGGTTCTCGCCGACTAGCTACGAGCAGTACTTC.

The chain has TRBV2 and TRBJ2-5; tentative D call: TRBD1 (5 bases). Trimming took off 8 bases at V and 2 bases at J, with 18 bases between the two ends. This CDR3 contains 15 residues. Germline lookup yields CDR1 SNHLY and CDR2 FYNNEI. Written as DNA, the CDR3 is TGTGCCAGCGTTCCCGGACAAGGCGGACAAGAGACCCAGTACTTC. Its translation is CASVPGQGGQETQYF.

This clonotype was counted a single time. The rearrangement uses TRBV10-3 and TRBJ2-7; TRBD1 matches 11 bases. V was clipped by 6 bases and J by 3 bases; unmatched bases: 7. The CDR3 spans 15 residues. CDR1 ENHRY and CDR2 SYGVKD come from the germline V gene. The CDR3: CAISTGTGGDYEQYF. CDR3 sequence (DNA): TGTGCCATCAGCACCGGGACAGGGGGAGACTACGAGCAGTACTTC.

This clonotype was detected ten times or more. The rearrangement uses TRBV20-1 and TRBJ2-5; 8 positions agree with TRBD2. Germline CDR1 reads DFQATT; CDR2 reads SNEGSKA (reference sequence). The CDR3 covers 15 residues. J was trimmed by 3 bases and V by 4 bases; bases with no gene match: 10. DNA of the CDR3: TGCAGTGCTATGGGTGCGGCGACTAGCGAAGAGACCCAGTACTTC. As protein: CSAMGAATSEETQYF.

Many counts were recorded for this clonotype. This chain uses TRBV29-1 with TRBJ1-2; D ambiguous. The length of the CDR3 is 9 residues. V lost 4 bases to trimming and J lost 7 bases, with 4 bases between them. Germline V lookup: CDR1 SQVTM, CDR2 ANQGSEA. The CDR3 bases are TGCAGCGTTGCCGGTGGCTACACCTTC. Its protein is CSVAGGYTF.

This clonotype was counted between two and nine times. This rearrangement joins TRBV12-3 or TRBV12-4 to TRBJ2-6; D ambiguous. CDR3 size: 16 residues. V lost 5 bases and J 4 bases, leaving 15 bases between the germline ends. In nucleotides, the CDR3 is TGTGCCAGCAGTCCGAACTACCCGGCCGGGGCCAACGTCCTGACTTTC. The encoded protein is CASSPNYPAGANVLTF.

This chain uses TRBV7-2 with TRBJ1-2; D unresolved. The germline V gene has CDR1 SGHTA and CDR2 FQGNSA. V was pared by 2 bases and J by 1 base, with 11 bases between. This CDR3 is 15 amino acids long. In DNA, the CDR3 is TGTGCCAGCAGCTTACGGGCGGGAGATAACTATGGCTACACCTTC. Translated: CASSLRAGDNYGYTF. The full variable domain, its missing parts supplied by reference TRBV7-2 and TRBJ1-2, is GAGVSQSPSNKVTEKGKDVELRCDPISGHTALYWYRQSLGQGLEFLIYFQGNSAPDKSGLPSDRFSAERTGGSVSTLTIQRTQQEDSAVYLCASSLRAGDNYGYTFGSGTRLTVV.

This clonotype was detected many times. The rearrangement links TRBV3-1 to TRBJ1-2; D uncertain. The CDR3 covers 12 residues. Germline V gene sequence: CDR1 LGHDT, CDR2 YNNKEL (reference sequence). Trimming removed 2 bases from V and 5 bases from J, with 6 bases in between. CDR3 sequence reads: CASSQQPYGYTF. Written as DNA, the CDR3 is TGTGCCAGCAGCCAACAGCCTTATGGCTACACCTTC.

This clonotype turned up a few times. CDR3 DNA sequence: TGTGCCAGCAGCGTCTCGACAGGGATCCCTGAAGCTTTCTTT. Its protein is CASSVSTGIPEAFF. This rearrangement joins TRBV6-6 to TRBJ1-1, with TRBD1 identical over 7 bases. Losses at the gene ends were 6 bases for V and 6 bases for J; bases not matched to a gene: 10. CDR1 is MNHNY, CDR2 SVGAGI, per germline (reference sequence). This CDR3 spans 14 amino acids.

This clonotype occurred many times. The CDR3 loop reads CASSPSPQGFNTEAFF. CDR3 coding DNA: TGTGCCAGCAGCCCGTCCCCGCAGGGTTTTAACACTGAAGCTTTCTTT. The rearrangement links TRBV9 to TRBJ1-1, with a weak D call TRBD1 (5 bases). The V gene lost 4 bases and the J gene lost 2 bases, with 18 bases spanning the gap. Per germline, CDR1 SGDLS and CDR2 YYNGEE. The CDR3 covers 16 residues.

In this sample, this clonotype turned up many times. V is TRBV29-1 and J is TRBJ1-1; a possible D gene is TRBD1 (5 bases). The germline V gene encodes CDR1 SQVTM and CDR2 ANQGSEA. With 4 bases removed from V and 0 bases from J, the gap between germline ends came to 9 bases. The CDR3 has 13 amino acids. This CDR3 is CSVAGRLNTEAFF. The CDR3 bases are TGCAGCGTTGCGGGACGGCTGAACACTGAAGCTTTCTTT.

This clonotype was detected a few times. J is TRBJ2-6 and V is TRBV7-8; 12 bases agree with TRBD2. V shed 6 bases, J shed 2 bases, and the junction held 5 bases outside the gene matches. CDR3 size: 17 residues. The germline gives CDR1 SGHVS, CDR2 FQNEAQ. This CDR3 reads CASRITSGRTGANVLTF. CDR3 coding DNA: TGTGCCAGCAGAATCACTAGCGGGAGGACTGGGGCCAACGTCCTGACTTTC.